The sequence of this T cell receptor beta chain was determined in a study of T cell responses to AZD1222 COVID-19 vaccine. V was clipped by 1 base and J by 6 bases, with 10 bases between them. The germline V gene has CDR1 LGHDT and CDR2 YNNKEL (reference sequence). This CDR3 contains 15 residues. Some clones are missing from TCRdb's copy, which holds only in-frame ones; the method was immunoSEQ multiplex PCR. This sample has some 120,000 clones, with around 94% found just once. The V call is TRBV3-1 (or the pseudogene TRBV3-2), the J call TRBJ1-6, with a possible D match to TRBD1 (6 bases). Sequences were derived from peripheral blood, sampled 28 days after the second AZD1222 dose. The TCR originated in an adult who received the AZD1222 COVID-19 vaccine. The CDR3 here is CASSQGPDSNSPLHF. In nucleotides, the CDR3 is TGTGCCAGCAGCCAAGGGCCGGACAGTAATTCACCCCTCCACTTT.